This TCR beta chain is drawn from a study of blood T cell repertoires in COVID-19. Sequencing was performed with immunoSEQ multiplex PCR; in TCRdb, only in-frame clones are kept and a portion is missing. The data show approximately 280,000 clones, around 88% seen once. Trimming removed 0 bases from V and 0 bases from J; junction bases left unmatched: 10. CDR3 length equals 18 residues. Per the germline V gene, CDR1 is SGHRS and CDR2 is YFSETQ. Resolution of symptoms, clearance, or two negative PCRs was present in recovered Cohort 3 donors. This clonotype was sampled from a middle-aged woman who had recovered from COVID-19. V usage is TRBV5-1 and J usage is TRBJ2-5; 8 nucleotides align to TRBD2. Sequenced sample: PBMCs or T cells enriched from blood (not recorded which). This CDR3 reads CASSLGGLELWYQETQYF. Written as DNA, the CDR3 is TGCGCCAGCAGCTTGGGGGGACTAGAACTTTGGTACCAAGAGACCCAGTACTTC.